A single sample gave rise to the 27 T cell receptor beta chains below, sequenced in a study of shared clonotypes between healthy human individuals. Method: immunoSEQ multiplex PCR; TCRdb's copy keeps in-frame clones and lacks some. The table has 550,000 to 600,000 clones, roughly 98% seen once. Terminally differentiated effector memory CD45RA+ cells were excluded from the naive CD8 cells, which were CD45RO-negative and positively selected for CCR7. Sequencing was done on a sample of naive CD8+ T cells sorted from blood. These receptors all stem from a man aged 30 to 39 in good health.

V gene TRBV2 combines with J gene TRBJ2-2; D is unresolved. Trimming removed 2 bases at V and 6 bases at J, with 13 bases between. Germline CDR1 reads SNHLY; CDR2 reads FYNNEI. The CDR3 covers 15 residues. The CDR3 nucleotides read TGTGCCAGCAGTGAATTGGGCGGTCTACCCGGGGAGCTGTTTTTT. It encodes CASSELGGLPGELFF.

The V gene is TRBV5-1, the J gene TRBJ2-1, with 12 bases matching TRBD2. Looked up from germline, CDR1 is SGHRS and CDR2 is YFSETQ. The CDR3 has 19 residues. With 1 base clipped from V and 7 bases from J, the junction kept 15 bases outside the gene matches. The CDR3 nucleotides read TGCGCCAGCAGCTTGTACGGGCTAGCGGGAGGGCCAGAAGCGAATGAGCAGTTCTTC. The encoded protein is CASSLYGLAGGPEANEQFF.

The chain is built from TRBV6-7 and TRBJ2-7, with TRBD2 as a possible D gene (5 bases). TRBV6-7 is an ORF for which the function is uncertain. V was shortened by 0 bases and J by 0 bases, with 12 bases between the two germline ends. The CDR3 has 16 amino acids. This chain's CDR3 is CASSYSYQRHSYEQYF. The DNA for the CDR3 is TGTGCCAGCAGTTACTCGTACCAGCGGCACTCCTACGAGCAGTACTTC.

The chain links TRBV5-4 to TRBJ2-1; 7 nucleotides align to TRBD1. The CDR3 totals 16 residues. Losses at the gene ends were 4 bases for V and 7 bases for J; bases not matched to a gene: 14. CDR1 is SGHNT and CDR2 is YYREEE in the germline V gene (reference sequence). CDR3 DNA sequence: TGTGCCAGCAGCCTCGAGGGGGCCGAACTCCCGAATGAGCAGTTCTTC. It is translated as CASSLEGAELPNEQFF.

V usage is TRBV29-1 and J usage is TRBJ2-5, with D possibly being TRBD1 (6 bases). The CDR3 contains 14 residues. The V end lost 3 bases, the J end lost 4 bases, and 15 bases lay between the germline ends. The germline V gene has CDR1 SQVTM and CDR2 ANQGSEA. The CDR3 spells CSVELVGAGETQYF. CDR3 coding DNA: TGCAGCGTTGAGTTGGTGGGGGCGGGAGAGACCCAGTACTTC.

In the case of this clone: At the DNA level, this CDR3 is encoded by other sequences in the same sample as well. The chain uses TRBV18 and TRBJ2-7; D ambiguous. CDR1 and CDR2 (germline): KGHSH, LQKENI. Trimming took off 2 bases at V and 4 bases at J, with 3 bases between the two ends. This CDR3 contains 11 residues. CDR3 bases: TGTGCCAGCTCACCAGGGTACGAGCAGTACTTC. Protein product: CASSPGYEQYF.

The V gene is TRBV6-6, the J gene TRBJ2-5, with D possibly called TRBD1 or TRBD2 (5 bases each). Germline V gives CDR1 MNHNY, CDR2 SVGAGI (reference sequence). V dropped 5 bases and J dropped 5 bases, with 18 bases sitting between them. The CDR3 loop spans 15 amino acids. The CDR3 here is CASSRWGPEGETQYF. CDR3 nucleotide sequence: TGTGCCAGCAGTCGGTGGGGCCCTGAGGGGGAGACCCAGTACTTC.

The genes are TRBV30 and TRBJ2-7; TRBD1 might be the D (6 bases). CDR1 is GTSNPN and CDR2 is SVGIG in the germline V gene (reference sequence). The ends were cut back, 3 bases at V and 1 base at J, with 13 bases in the middle. CDR3 size: 14 residues. In DNA form, the CDR3 reads TGTGCCTGGAGGACGGGACATTTTTCCTACGAGCAGTACTTC. Protein sequence: CAWRTGHFSYEQYF.

This chain links TRBV9 with TRBJ2-7, with 13 bases aligning to TRBD2. The germline V gene has CDR1 SGDLS and CDR2 YYNGEE. The ends lost 3 bases at V and 5 bases at J; junction bases unmatched: 8. The CDR3 contains 16 residues. CDR3 sequence (DNA): TGTGCCAGCAGCGGACGGACTAGCGGGAGTCGGAACGAGCAGTACTTC. It yields the protein CASSGRTSGSRNEQYF.

The rearrangement joins TRBV5-4 to TRBJ2-7, with 8 nucleotides matching TRBD1. CDR3 length: 14 amino acids. The J segment lost 2 bases and the V segment lost 4 bases, leaving 5 bases of the junction unmatched. Germline V CDR1 and CDR2: SGHNT, YYREEE (reference sequence). CDR3 DNA: TGTGCCAGCAGCCCTCGACAGGGGCCCTACGAGCAGTACTTC. This gives the protein CASSPRQGPYEQYF.

CDR3 sequence: CASSSQVRGTEAFF. As DNA, the CDR3 is TGTGCCAGCAGCTCTCAGGTTAGAGGCACTGAAGCTTTCTTT. The genes are TRBV13 and TRBJ1-1; D gene unclear. The V end lost 4 bases, the J end lost 4 bases, and 13 bases lay between the germline ends. This CDR3 is 14 amino acids long. CDR1 PRHDT and CDR2 FYEKMQ come from the germline V gene (reference sequence).

The V and J genes are TRBV4-1 and TRBJ2-7, with a tentative D call TRBD2 (6 bases). V was trimmed by 1 base and J by 3 bases, leaving 13 bases between them. This CDR3 region has 15 residues. In germline, CDR1 is MGHRA, CDR2 YSYEKL. CDR3 DNA: TGCGCCAGCAGCCAAGCCGGAGGGGTGGGCTACGAGCAGTACTTC. It specifies CASSQAGGVGYEQYF.

Only one count was recorded for this clone. This sequence joins TRBV9 and TRBJ2-3; D gene unclear. There are 11 residues in the CDR3. V shed 4 bases and J shed 6 bases, with 6 bases lying between them. Germline V CDR1 and CDR2: SGDLS, YYNGEE. CDR3 nucleotide sequence: TGTGCCAGCAGCTCCCCCGATACGCAGTATTTT. Residues: CASSSPDTQYF.

A note on this clone: The same CDR3 arises from other DNA sequences in this sample as well. The rearrangement joins TRBV27 to TRBJ2-1; D remains ambiguous. The CDR3 runs 14 residues. V gave up 2 bases and J gave up 1 base, with 6 bases separating them. Germline lookup yields CDR1 MNHEY and CDR2 SMNVEV (reference sequence). The CDR3 is CASSLASSYNEQFF. For the CDR3, the DNA is TGTGCCAGCAGTTTAGCTAGTTCCTACAATGAGCAGTTCTTC.

The rearrangement uses TRBV11-2 and TRBJ1-2; perhaps TRBD1 as D (5 bases). This CDR3 has 14 residues. The V and J ends lost 7 bases and 6 bases respectively, with 18 bases between them. Germline CDR1 is SGHAT and CDR2 is FQNNGV. CDR3 DNA sequence: TGTGCCAGCACCGATGATATGGGGACGGATGGCTACACCTTC. Its protein product is CASTDDMGTDGYTF.

The V gene is TRBV7-8, the J gene TRBJ2-7; 7 nucleotides match TRBD1. CDR1 and CDR2 from the germline V gene are SGHVS and FQNEAQ. V was pared by 6 bases and J by 0 bases, with 5 bases of the junction left unmatched. CDR3 length equals 14 residues. Here the CDR3 reads CASRSRDSSYEQYF. The CDR3, as DNA: TGTGCCAGCAGGTCCCGGGACAGCTCCTACGAGCAGTACTTC. Together with reference TRBV7-8 and TRBJ2-7, the CDR3 gives the full variable domain: GAGVSQSPRYKVAKRGQDVALRCDPISGHVSLFWYQQALGQGPEFLTYFQNEAQLDKSGLPSDRFFAERPEGSVSTLKIQRTQQEDSAVYLCASRSRDSSYEQYFGPGTRLTVT.

Worth noting for this clone: The same CDR3 is also encoded by other DNA sequences in this sample. V gene TRBV5-1 combines with J gene TRBJ2-7; the D gene is possibly TRBD2 (6 bases). The V and J ends lost 0 bases and 0 bases respectively, with 7 bases between them. This CDR3 is 14 amino acids long. Looked up from germline, CDR1 is SGHRS and CDR2 is YFSETQ. CDR3 DNA sequence: TGCGCCAGCAGCTTGGGCGGGAACTCCTACGAGCAGTACTTC. It yields the protein CASSLGGNSYEQYF. The whole variable domain, filled in from reference TRBV5-1 and TRBJ2-7, reads KAGVTQTPRYLIKTRGQQVTLSCSPISGHRSVSWYQQTPGQGLQFLFEYFSETQRNKGNFPGRFSGRQFSNSRSEMNVSTLELGDSALYLCASSLGGNSYEQYFGPGTRLTVT.

The gene calls are TRBV7-2 and TRBJ2-7; 10 positions match TRBD2. There are 16 residues in the CDR3. V shed 1 base, J shed 4 bases, and the junction held 7 bases outside the gene matches. Per germline, CDR1 SGHTA and CDR2 FQGNSA. This CDR3 is CASSLEAGGPAYEQYF. CDR3 nucleotides: TGTGCCAGCAGCTTAGAAGCGGGAGGGCCGGCTTACGAGCAGTACTTC.

V is TRBV7-9 and J is TRBJ2-7; D possibly corresponds to TRBD1 (5 bases). In germline, CDR1 is SEHNR, CDR2 FQNEAQ (reference sequence). CDR3 size: 15 residues. The V end lost 5 bases, the J end lost 5 bases, and 19 bases lay between the germline ends. This CDR3 reads CASSPPSAGSHEQYF. CDR3 nucleotides: TGTGCCAGCAGCCCACCCTCGGCAGGGTCCCACGAGCAGTACTTC.

This rearrangement joins TRBV7-2 to TRBJ2-5; D is unresolved. CDR1 SGHTA and CDR2 FQGNSA come from the germline V gene. The V and J ends lost 1 base and 0 bases respectively, with 6 bases between them. There are 14 residues in the CDR3. The CDR3, as DNA: TGTGCCAGCAGCTTAGTTGGGTACCAAGAGACCCAGTACTTC. This translates into CASSLVGYQETQYF.

Details on this clone: Other DNA sequences of this sample code for an identical CDR3. V is TRBV28 and J is TRBJ2-2, with unresolved D. The germline V gene encodes CDR1 MDHEN and CDR2 SYDVKM. The CDR3 is made up of 13 amino acids. V lost 2 bases, J lost 3 bases, and 4 bases lay in between. Here the CDR3 reads CASSLLDTGELFF. CDR3 nucleotide sequence: TGTGCCAGCAGTTTACTTGACACCGGGGAGCTGTTTTTT.

The chain links TRBV9 to TRBJ2-1; TRBD1 is a possible D gene (6 bases). The V end was cut by 3 bases, the J end by 5 bases, with 18 bases between. CDR3 length: 16 amino acids. The V gene's germline CDR1 is SGDLS and CDR2 YYNGEE. CDR3 sequence: CASSDREPKQDNEQFF. DNA of the CDR3: TGTGCCAGCAGCGACAGGGAACCAAAACAAGACAATGAGCAGTTCTTC.

The chain uses TRBV10-2 and TRBJ2-3; D perhaps matches TRBD2 (6 bases). This CDR3 is built from 15 residues. Germline CDR1 and CDR2: WSHSY and SAAADI. V lost 5 bases and J 2 bases, leaving 14 bases between the germline ends. The CDR3 DNA reads TGCGCCAGCAGTCTGACGGGAGCCCACACAGATACGCAGTATTTT. Its protein is CASSLTGAHTDTQYF.

This chain links TRBV6-6 with TRBJ1-1; 7 nucleotides line up with TRBD1. The CDR3 has 12 amino acids. Germline values: CDR1 MNHNY, CDR2 SVGAGI (reference sequence). Trimming took 6 bases from V and 3 from J; bases not matched to a gene: 1. CDR3 amino acids: CASSRGDTEAFF. As DNA, the CDR3 is TGTGCCAGCAGCAGGGGGGACACTGAAGCTTTCTTT.

The chain recombines TRBV5-8 with TRBJ2-1; unclear D gene. Germline assignment: CDR1 SGHTS and CDR2 YDEGEE. This CDR3 region has 12 residues. V was trimmed by 4 bases and J by 10 bases, leaving 12 bases between them. In nucleotides, the CDR3 is TGTGCCAGCAGCCCCAGGTCCCAGGAGCAGTTCTTC. Translation: CASSPRSQEQFF.

The V gene is TRBV11-2, the J gene TRBJ2-3; 9 nucleotides agree with TRBD2. Germline CDR1 reads SGHAT; CDR2 reads FQNNGV. This CDR3 is built from 15 residues. The V gene end was trimmed by 5 bases and the J gene end by 4 bases; junction bases not matched to a gene: 7. The CDR3 here is CASSKSGRRSDTQYF. DNA of the CDR3: TGTGCCAGCAGCAAAAGCGGGAGGAGATCAGATACGCAGTATTTT.

The chain links TRBV11-3 to TRBJ2-2; D is uncertain. This CDR3 region has 13 residues. Germline assignment: CDR1 SGHNT and CDR2 YENEEA. V gave up 1 base and J gave up 9 bases, with 9 bases separating them. The CDR3 here is CASSLVGGRELFF. DNA for the CDR3: TGTGCCAGCAGCTTAGTAGGTGGTCGGGAGCTGTTTTTT.